This T cell receptor beta chain originates from a study of T cell responses to AZD1222 COVID-19 vaccine. V lost 4 bases to trimming and J lost 8 bases, with 11 bases between them. The CDR3 is made up of 12 amino acids. The germline V gene encodes CDR1 MDHEN and CDR2 SYDVKM. With respect to this clone: Its specificity is unknown.

Study-level points and caveats: Clonal diversity was possibly underestimated, and white British individuals and females predominated among donors. Repertoire sampling occurred only after the peak T cell response. The study reported that nearly half of spike-specific TCRs target unmutated variant regions.

Assay used: immunoSEQ multiplex PCR; TCRdb lists only in-frame clones, some missing. The sample has about 120,000 clones, approximately 85% seen once. The sequence came from an adult in good health. The chain joins TRBV28 to TRBJ1-2; a weak D match, TRBD1 (6 bases). The starting material was peripheral blood, obtained on day 0 of AZD1222 vaccination. As DNA, the CDR3 is TGTGCCAGCAGTTCGGGACACCAGGGCTACACCTTC. Its translation is CASSSGHQGYTF.